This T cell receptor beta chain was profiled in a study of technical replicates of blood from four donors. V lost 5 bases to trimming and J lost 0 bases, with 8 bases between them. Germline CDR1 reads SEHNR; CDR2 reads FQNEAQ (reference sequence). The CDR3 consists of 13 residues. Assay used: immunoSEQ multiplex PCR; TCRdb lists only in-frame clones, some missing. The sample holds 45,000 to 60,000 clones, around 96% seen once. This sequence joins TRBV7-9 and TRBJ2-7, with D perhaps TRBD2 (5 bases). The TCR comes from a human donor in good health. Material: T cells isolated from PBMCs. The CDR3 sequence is CASSRDYSYEQYF. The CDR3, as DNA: TGTGCCAGCAGCCGGGATTACTCCTACGAGCAGTACTTC.